Sequencing of this T cell receptor (beta chain) was carried out in a study of graft-versus-host responses after intestinal transplantation. In the study overall: Multivisceral, liver-intestinal, or isolated intestinal transplants were performed in recipients. For approximately three years after anti-thymocyte globulin induction, all recipients took tacrolimus and steroids.

The study, taken as a whole, reports: Peak circulating GvH clone levels tracked with early post-transplant HvG declines. GvH clones were found in recipient marrow; some appeared first in ileum or blood.

TCRdb's table, derived via immunoSEQ multiplex PCR, lists solely in-frame clones and lacks some. The repertoire holds approximately 9,700 clones, over 90% seen once, with approximately 3.8% in the top ten. On this clone itself: Its antigen is as yet unknown.

CDR3 length: 14 amino acids. Losses at the gene ends were 3 bases for V and 5 bases for J; bases not matched to a gene: 2. The germline CDR1 and CDR2 sequences are LNHNV and YYDKDF (reference sequence). The chain links TRBV15 to TRBJ1-5, with 9 bases lining up with TRBD1. Here the sequenced sample was PBMCs, taken approximately 45 days after intestinal transplantation. This receptor was taken from a human patient who received an intestinal transplant, so some T cells may come from the graft donor. CDR3 protein: CATSRRDRDQPQHF. The CDR3 region has the DNA TGTGCCACCAGCAGGAGGGACAGGGATCAGCCCCAGCATTTT.